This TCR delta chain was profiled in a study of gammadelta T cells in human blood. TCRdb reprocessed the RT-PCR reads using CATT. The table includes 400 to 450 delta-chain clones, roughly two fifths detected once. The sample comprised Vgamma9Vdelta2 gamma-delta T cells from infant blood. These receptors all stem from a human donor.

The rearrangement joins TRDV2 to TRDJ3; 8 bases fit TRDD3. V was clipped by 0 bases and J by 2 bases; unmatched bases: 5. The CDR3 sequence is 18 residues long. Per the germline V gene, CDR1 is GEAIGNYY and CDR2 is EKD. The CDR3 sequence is CACDTVLGAAWDTRQMFF. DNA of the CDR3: TGTGCCTGTGACACCGTACTGGGGGCCGCCTGGGACACCCGACAGATGTTTTTC.